A single sample gave rise to the 20 T cell receptor beta chains below, sequenced in a study of blood T cell repertoires in COVID-19 (TCRdb year 2020). Libraries were constructed by the immunoSEQ multiplex PCR assay. Sourced from immuneACCESS, this table was stored by TCRdb with only in-frame sequences that have V and J called. A share of the clones is absent; for the studies checked, an unresolved V gene accounts for under half, and the remainder has no known explanation. The sample data list about 150,000 clones, and roughly 90% of these were observed just once. Jointly, the top ten make up about 4.1% of the sample. Input material: PBMCs or T cells enriched from blood (not recorded which). These receptors were taken from a man over 45 who had recovered from COVID-19.

The J gene is TRBJ2-3, the V gene TRBV2; D remains ambiguous. Per germline, CDR1 SNHLY and CDR2 FYNNEI. This CDR3 has 12 residues. With 6 bases removed from V and 2 bases from J, the gap between germline ends came to 6 bases. The CDR3 DNA follows: TGTGCCAGCAGGGAATACACAGATACGCAGTATTTT. Translating it yields CASREYTDTQYF.

V is TRBV28 and J is TRBJ1-3; 9 nucleotides line up with TRBD1. The CDR3 contains 19 residues. J gave up 5 bases and V 6 bases, and 20 bases lay outside the gene matches. The germline V gene has CDR1 MDHEN and CDR2 SYDVKM. The chain's CDR3 is CASSLGQGRPSTGRNTIYF. For the CDR3, the DNA is TGTGCCAGCAGCCTGGGACAGGGCAGGCCTTCGACGGGGAGAAACACCATATATTTT.

This chain links TRBV18 with TRBJ1-6; 7 nucleotides line up with TRBD1. CDR1 KGHSH and CDR2 LQKENI come from the germline V gene. CDR3 length equals 13 residues. Germline trimming cut 5 bases from V and 7 bases from J; bases unmatched to any gene: 2. The CDR3 protein is CASSSDRNSPLHF. CDR3 DNA sequence: TGTGCCAGCTCATCGGACAGGAATTCACCCCTCCACTTT.

This clone was counted once. The J gene is TRBJ1-4, the V gene TRBV5-1, with TRBD1 identical over 7 bases. CDR1 SGHRS and CDR2 YFSETQ come from the germline V gene. With V trimmed by 6 bases and J by 0 bases, 2 bases remained unmatched. The length of the CDR3 is 14 residues. DNA for the CDR3: TGCGCCAGCACCACAGGGGCAACTAATGAAAAACTGTTTTTT. It translates to CASTTGATNEKLFF.

Notes on this clone: The identical CDR3 is also encoded by other nucleotide sequences in the sample. The genes are TRBV9 and TRBJ2-5; D uncertain. Germline V CDR1 and CDR2: SGDLS, YYNGEE. V lost 3 bases to trimming and J lost 4 bases, with 4 bases between them. The CDR3 has 11 amino acids. Written as DNA, the CDR3 is TGTGCCAGCAGCGGCGGAGAGACCCAGTACTTC. Amino acid sequence: CASSGGETQYF.

The chain combines TRBV9 with TRBJ2-1; tentative D call: TRBD1 (6 bases). This CDR3 has 16 residues. Trimming pared 1 base from V and 2 bases from J, leaving 13 bases between. Germline-derived CDR1 and CDR2 are SGDLS and YYNGEE. The CDR3 DNA is TGTGCCAGCAGCGTAAGGGACACCAAGACCTACAATGAGCAGTTCTTC. This codes for CASSVRDTKTYNEQFF.

The chain combines TRBV6-5 with TRBJ2-2, with D possibly matching TRBD2 (5 bases). The V gene's germline CDR1 is MNHEY and CDR2 SVGAGI. Trimming took 6 bases from V and 1 from J, leaving 9 bases between them. The CDR3 is 14 amino acids. The CDR3 loop reads CASSRAVNTGELFF. Here the CDR3 DNA reads TGTGCCAGCAGCCGAGCGGTGAACACCGGGGAGCTGTTTTTT.

This chain links TRBV10-3 with TRBJ2-5, with TRBD2 matching 13 bases. The CDR3 is made up of 14 amino acids. Germline assignment: CDR1 ENHRY and CDR2 SYGVKD. V lost 10 bases to trimming and J lost 2 bases; unmatched junction nucleotides: 4. This CDR3 is CATRTSGGQETQYF. The CDR3, as DNA: TGTGCCACCCGGACTAGCGGGGGTCAAGAGACCCAGTACTTC.

The chain carries TRBV10-1 and TRBJ2-5, with a tentative D call TRBD2 (6 bases). The CDR3 is 18 residues long. With 4 bases removed from V and 2 bases from J, the gap between germline ends came to 23 bases. CDR1 is WNHNN, CDR2 SYGVQD, per germline (reference sequence). The CDR3 DNA is TGCGCCAGCAGTGTCCCGAGTTTCATGCCGGGACTGCAAGAGACCCAGTACTTC. Protein product: CASSVPSFMPGLQETQYF.

In this sample, this clone turned up a few times. The V and J genes are TRBV6-6 and TRBJ2-7, with 10 positions matching TRBD2. Trimming took 6 bases from V and 1 from J; bases not matched to a gene: 9. The CDR3 has 16 residues. The V gene's germline CDR1 is MNHNY and CDR2 SVGAGI (reference sequence). The CDR3 region is CASSDHLSGRSYEQYF. The DNA of the CDR3 is TGTGCCAGCAGCGATCACCTTAGCGGGAGGTCCTACGAGCAGTACTTC.

This clone was detected once. The rearrangement links TRBV4-1 to TRBJ2-1; 11 bases map to TRBD2. V was pared by 0 bases and J by 4 bases, with 5 bases of the junction left unmatched. The CDR3 length is 17 residues. Germline V CDR1 and CDR2: MGHRA, YSYEKL. The DNA of the CDR3 is TGCGCCAGCAGCCAAGAGGTGGGGACTAGCGGTTACAATGAGCAGTTCTTC. Translation gives CASSQEVGTSGYNEQFF.

The V gene is TRBV24-1, the J gene TRBJ2-1; maybe TRBD2 (5 bases). Germline-derived CDR1 and CDR2 are KGHDR and SFDVKD. This CDR3 region has 13 residues. V lost 3 bases and J 7 bases, leaving 9 bases between the germline ends. The CDR3, as DNA: TGTGCCACCAGTGATCCGGGAATAAATGAGCAGTTCTTC. This encodes CATSDPGINEQFF.

The V and J genes are TRBV5-1 and TRBJ1-2; 7 nucleotides line up with TRBD1. Germline trimming cut 4 bases from V and 7 bases from J; bases unmatched to any gene: 13. Germline V gives CDR1 SGHRS, CDR2 YFSETQ. This CDR3 comprises 15 residues. The CDR3 DNA is TGCGCCAGCAGCCAATCCCAGGGGGGAACAAGTGGCTACACCTTC. The encoded protein is CASSQSQGGTSGYTF.

The chain joins TRBV5-4 to TRBJ1-1; TRBD1 is a possible D gene (5 bases). The ends were cut back, 5 bases at V and 2 bases at J, with 16 bases in the middle. The germline V gene has CDR1 SGHNT and CDR2 YYREEE (reference sequence). CDR3 length: 15 amino acids. CDR3 nucleotides: TGTGCCAGCAGTCAAGCTAAGACAGCTAACACTGAAGCTTTCTTT. Translation: CASSQAKTANTEAFF.

The J gene is TRBJ2-5, the V gene TRBV18; maybe TRBD2 (6 bases). This CDR3 is built from 13 residues. Trimming shortened V by 7 bases and J by 1 base, and 10 bases separated the two germline ends. Germline lookup yields CDR1 KGHSH and CDR2 LQKENI. In DNA form, the CDR3 reads TGTGCCAGCTTATCCGGGGGCCAAGAGACCCAGTACTTC. Encoded protein: CASLSGGQETQYF.

J is TRBJ2-7 and V is TRBV9, with D possibly being TRBD2 (5 bases). The germline CDR1 and CDR2 sequences are SGDLS and YYNGEE. This CDR3 comprises 14 residues. V lost 3 bases, J lost 3 bases, and 13 bases lay in between. The DNA for the CDR3 is TGTGCCAGCAGCGACCAACTCGGGAACTACGAGCAGTACTTC. This sequence encodes CASSDQLGNYEQYF.

Worth noting for this clone: A much larger clonotype is one base distant, so this may be a read error. This chain joins TRBV14 and TRBJ1-2; TRBD1 matches at 7 bases. There are 13 residues in the CDR3. The V gene end was trimmed by 3 bases and the J gene end by 2 bases; junction bases not matched to a gene: 0. CDR1 SGHDN and CDR2 FVKESK come from the germline V gene. CDR3 region: CASSQGQNYGYTF. CDR3 bases: TGTGCCAGCAGCCAGGGACAGAACTATGGCTACACCTTC.

This clone has a handful of counts. The rearrangement links TRBV12-3 or TRBV12-4 to TRBJ2-2; D gene ambiguous. Trimming pared 5 bases from V and 4 bases from J, leaving 5 bases between. There are 12 residues in the CDR3. In DNA, the CDR3 is TGTGCCAGCAGTCCGGTCACCGGGGAGCTGTTTTTT. It yields the protein CASSPVTGELFF.

The genes are TRBV7-2 and TRBJ1-4; D uncertain. This CDR3 spans 14 amino acids. The V and J ends lost 3 bases and 7 bases respectively, with 12 bases between them. Looked up from germline, CDR1 is SGHTA and CDR2 is FQGNSA. CDR3 sequence: CASSLDPGGEKLFF. DNA of the CDR3: TGTGCCAGCAGCTTGGACCCCGGAGGTGAAAAACTGTTTTTT. The full variable domain, with the rest looked up from reference TRBV7-2 and TRBJ1-4, is GAGVSQSPSNKVTEKGKDVELRCDPISGHTALYWYRQSLGQGLEFLIYFQGNSAPDKSGLPSDRFSAERTGGSVSTLTIQRTQQEDSAVYLCASSLDPGGEKLFFGSGTQLSVL.

The chain combines TRBV6-5 with TRBJ1-3; 10 nucleotides agree with TRBD1. Per germline, CDR1 MNHEY and CDR2 SVGAGI. Germline trimming cut 5 bases from V and 8 bases from J; bases unmatched to any gene: 9. The CDR3 spans 15 residues. The CDR3 sequence: CASSRRDRGTDTIYF. The CDR3 nucleotides are TGTGCCAGCAGTCGCCGGGACAGGGGAACGGACACCATATATTTT.